This TCR beta chain was captured by sequencing in a study of blood T cells in healthy people across ages. Overall study context: Capture via template switching afforded approximately one barcoded beta molecule per two T cells.

This CDR3 comprises 15 residues. The germline V gene has CDR1 MDHEN and CDR2 SYDVKM. Unmatched junction bases numbered 10, after V lost 6 bases and J lost 7 bases. Next came a second PCR, run for roughly 7 to 12 cycles, which used a sample-barcoded 5' primer along with a J-beta primer mix. Researchers report that a template-switch adaptor with 12 random nucleotides tagged each cDNA molecule. Sequencing yielded, for each sample, at least 3 million paired-end reads carrying CDR3. TCRdb independently ran MiXCR on the 5' RACE reads; one entry per CDR3 protein. Of roughly 1,300,000 distinct CDR3 sequences in the sample, around 59% were seen once.

The sample taken for sequencing was blood. The sequence was obtained from a man aged 18 to 30 in good health. This chain uses TRBV28 with TRBJ1-5; 9 bases are shared with TRBD1. CDR3 sequence: CASRHRTGVTQPQHF. CDR3 DNA: TGTGCCAGCAGGCACCGGACAGGGGTTACCCAGCCCCAGCATTTT.